This TCR beta chain was captured in a study of blood T cell repertoires in COVID-19. About the study: The United States, Italy and Spain provided the acute and convalescent COVID-19 samples. Nucleic acid was either cDNA or gDNA, and it came from T cells, B-cell-depleted T cells, or PBMCs.

Germline-derived CDR1 and CDR2 are SGHRS and YFSETQ. V lost 1 base, J lost 1 base, and 5 bases lay in between. The CDR3 spans 13 residues. In the study's own analysis: Reference gene primer amplification gave estimated nucleated cell counts. Clones were sequenced by immunoSEQ multiplex PCR, and TCRdb holds only the in-frame ones, with some missing. Clonal size and the V and J genes are those of that table, whereas D and trimming came from the DNA. The sample lists about 100,000 clones; 75% to 90% were seen once. Sequenced material: peripheral blood. The receptor's source is a woman of 80 years or more with acute or convalescent COVID-19. This chain joins TRBV5-1 and TRBJ1-1, with TRBD1 as a possible D gene (5 bases). CDR3 nucleotides: TGCGCCAGCAGCTTGAGGGGGAACACTGAAGCTTTCTTT. Translation: CASSLRGNTEAFF.